Listed below are T cell receptor beta chains from one sample, sequenced in a study of T cells and Merkel cell carcinoma outcomes. Assay used: immunoSEQ multiplex PCR; TCRdb lists only in-frame clones, some missing. Among 400 to 500 clones, about 90% were seen once, and the ten largest hold approximately 7%. Sequencing was done on a sample of tumor tissue from Merkel cell carcinoma. Source of these receptors: a human donor with Merkel cell carcinoma. CDR3s include the opening cysteine and the closing phenylalanine or tryptophan. D genes are given only for firm matches. Only part of the rows carry a size: once, few, many, or a class if the clone is expanded.

CDR3aa	CDR3nt	abundance	d_gene	v_gene	j_gene
CASSTETGGKETQYF	TGTGCCAGCAGCACCGAAACAGGGGGAAAAGAGACCCAGTACTTC	.	TRBD1	TRBV11-3	TRBJ2-5
CASSPLGTGAYNEQFF	TGTGCCAGCAGCCCTTTGGGGACAGGGGCCTACAATGAGCAGTTCTTC	.	TRBD1	TRBV9	TRBJ2-1
CASSQDAGLDYTF	TGCGCCAGCAGCCAAGATGCAGGATTAGACTACACCTTC	once	.	TRBV4-1	TRBJ1-2
CASSPRTSRETQYF	TGTGCCAGCAGCCCACGGACTAGCCGGGAGACTCAGTACTTC	.	TRBD2	TRBV13	TRBJ2-5
CASSIVAQGGAEAFF	TGTGCCAGTAGTATAGTGGCCCAGGGAGGGGCTGAAGCTTTCTTT	.	.	TRBV19	TRBJ1-1
CASRDGQGVVTPLHF	TGTGCCAGTAGAGACGGACAGGGGGTCGTGACACCCCTCCACTTT	.	TRBD1	TRBV19	TRBJ1-6
CASSPWEGGVSYNEQFF	TGTGCCAGCAGCCCCTGGGAGGGGGGGGTCTCCTACAATGAGCAGTTCTTC	.	.	TRBV7-9	TRBJ2-1
CASSGNHPTKSGQRPDF	TGTGCCAGCTCAGGCAATCATCCCACAAAGTCGGGCCAACGTCCTGACTTC	.	.	TRBV5-8	TRBJ2-6
CSVEDPGGSETQYF	TGCAGCGTTGAAGATCCCGGGGGCTCAGAGACCCAGTACTTC	.	.	TRBV29-1	TRBJ2-5
CASSASGGDTQYF	TGCGCCAGCAGTGCTAGCGGGGGGGATACGCAGTATTTT	.	TRBD2	TRBV10-1	TRBJ2-3
CASSLVHGNYGYTF	TGTGCCAGCAGTCTCGTCCACGGGAACTATGGCTACACCTTC	.	.	TRBV11-2	TRBJ1-2
CASSQSGTGGNEQFF	TGTGCCAGCTCACAAAGCGGGACAGGTGGCAATGAGCAGTTCTTC	.	.	TRBV18	TRBJ2-1
CASRAGGDAGGYTF	TGCGCCAGCAGGGCGGGGGGCGATGCTGGTGGCTACACCTTC	.	.	TRBV5-1	TRBJ1-2
CSARTGEGYTF	TGCAGTGCCCGGACAGGGGAAGGCTACACCTTC	.	TRBD1	TRBV20-1	TRBJ1-2
CASSLYPPTSGGAGTQYF	TGTGCCAGCAGTTTATATCCCCCCACTAGCGGGGGGGCGGGAACCCAGTACTTC	.	TRBD2	TRBV27	TRBJ2-5
CAWSGVFYQETQYF	TGTGCCTGGAGCGGGGTTTTTTACCAAGAGACCCAGTACTTC	.	.	TRBV30	TRBJ2-5
CASSKAQRNNEQFF	TGTGCCAGCAGCAAAGCACAGCGAAACAATGAGCAGTTCTTC	.	.	TRBV21-1	TRBJ2-1
CASSLYGGGARDEQFF	TGTGCCAGCAGCTTATATGGAGGGGGGGCCAGGGATGAGCAGTTCTTC	.	.	TRBV11-3	TRBJ2-1
CSVDRGPYEQYF	TGCAGCGTTGACCGGGGCCCCTACGAGCAGTACTTC	.	.	TRBV29-1	TRBJ2-7
CASSQDTGRGRADTQYF	TGCGCCAGCAGCCAAGATACAGGCAGGGGGCGTGCAGATACGCAGTATTTT	once	TRBD1	TRBV4-3	TRBJ2-3
CASGSGSGRSGNTIYF	TGTGCTAGTGGTTCCGGGTCAGGTCGTTCTGGAAACACCATATATTTT	few	.	TRBV12-5	TRBJ1-3
CASRLREGWDEKLFF	TGTGCCAGCAGACTTAGGGAGGGCTGGGATGAAAAACTGTTTTTT	.	.	TRBV27	TRBJ1-4
CASSINQLGSYEQYF	TGTGCCAGTAGTATAAATCAGTTGGGTTCCTACGAGCAGTACTTC	.	.	TRBV19	TRBJ2-7
CASSEWTGGGRETQYF	TGCGCCAGCAGCGAATGGACAGGGGGGGGCCGAGAGACCCAGTACTTC	.	TRBD1	TRBV5-1	TRBJ2-5
CASSPGTGKTQYF	TGTGCCAGCAGTCCGGGGACAGGAAAGACCCAGTACTTC	once	TRBD1	TRBV27	TRBJ2-5
CASSAAVPDTQYF	TGTGCCAGCAGCGCTGCGGTCCCAGATACGCAGTATTTT	.	.	TRBV9	TRBJ2-3
CASKRRRDRKTYGYTF	TGTGCCAGCAAAAGACGGCGAGATCGAAAGACCTATGGCTACACCTTC	.	.	TRBV5-2	TRBJ1-2
CASSQDEEQFF	TGCGCCAGCAGCCAAGATGAAGAGCAGTTCTTC	few	.	TRBV4-1	TRBJ2-1
CASSEARGGQHGYTF	TGTGCCAGCAGTGAAGCTCGAGGGGGGCAACATGGCTACACCTTC	.	.	TRBV6-1	TRBJ1-2
CASSAGSQAQYF	TGTGCCAGTTCGGCGGGGTCCCAAGCCCAGTACTTC	.	.	TRBV7-9	TRBJ2-5
CASSLASGTSGQSYEQYF	TGTGCCAGCAGCTTGGCCTCCGGGACTAGCGGACAATCCTACGAGCAGTACTTC	.	TRBD2	TRBV5-4	TRBJ2-7
CASSPTHSSNQPQHF	TGTGCCAGCAGCCCAACCCATTCTAGCAATCAGCCCCAGCATTTT	.	.	TRBV7-8	TRBJ1-5
CASSVVTDTQYF	TGTGCCAGCAGCGTAGTTACAGATACGCAGTATTTT	.	.	TRBV9	TRBJ2-3